Following are 22 T cell receptor beta chains from one sample sequenced in a study of T cells in Graves' hyperthyroidism and ophthalmopathy. Amplification yielded TCR beta CDR3 regions, with RNA transcripts as the source. HTBI primers were employed in a first-round RT-PCR of the TCR CDR3. TCRdb used MiXCR to reprocess the multiplex PCR reads, holding one entry per CDR3 protein. The sample holds 300,000 to 450,000 distinct CDR3 sequences, roughly 14% seen once. What was sequenced was blood. These receptor sequences come from a woman between 18 and 29 years old with Graves' hyperthyroidism that later progressed to Graves' ophthalmopathy.

There are a few counts of this clonotype. V is TRBV4-3 and J is TRBJ2-2; TRBD1 is a possible D gene (6 bases). V gave up 0 bases and J gave up 6 bases, with 8 bases separating them. CDR1 is LGHNA, CDR2 YSLEER, per germline. This CDR3 comprises 14 residues. The CDR3 reads CASSQEGGAGELFF. The CDR3 nucleotides are TGCGCCAGCAGCCAAGAAGGGGGAGCCGGGGAGCTGTTTTTT.

The rearrangement links TRBV20-1 to TRBJ2-2; unclear D gene. Looked up from germline, CDR1 is DFQATT and CDR2 is SNEGSKA (reference sequence). This CDR3 region has 13 residues. The V end lost 1 base, the J end lost 7 bases, and 10 bases lay between the germline ends. The chain's CDR3 is CSARVRVFGELFF. CDR3 sequence (DNA): TGCAGTGCTAGAGTCAGAGTTTTCGGGGAGCTGTTTTTT.

The V and J genes are TRBV11-2 and TRBJ1-5; TRBD1 is a possible D gene (5 bases). The V end was cut by 0 bases, the J end by 6 bases, with 12 bases between. In germline, CDR1 is SGHAT, CDR2 FQNNGV. This CDR3 region has 15 residues. The CDR3, as DNA: TGTGCCAGCAGCTTAGACAGGGCGGGGGGTCAGCCCCAGCATTTT. Translated, it gives CASSLDRAGGQPQHF.

This clonotype was seen repeatedly, ten times or more. The J gene is TRBJ2-7, the V gene TRBV6-2 or TRBV6-3, with 10 bases lining up with TRBD2. Germline trimming cut 4 bases from V and 4 bases from J; bases unmatched to any gene: 10. This CDR3 contains 16 residues. Germline lookup yields CDR1 MNHEY and CDR2 SVGEGT. The CDR3 nucleotides read TGTGCCAGCAGTTTACTAGCGGGATCGATCCCTTACGAGCAGTACTTC. Translated: CASSLLAGSIPYEQYF.

This clonotype was picked up many times. The V gene is TRBV12-3 or TRBV12-4, the J gene TRBJ2-7; D is ambiguous. The CDR3 spans 12 residues. V lost 6 bases to trimming and J lost 7 bases, with 13 bases between them. The CDR3 here is CASRQDVKEQYF. CDR3 coding DNA: TGTGCCAGCAGGCAGGATGTTAAGGAGCAGTACTTC.

The chain has TRBV6-1 and TRBJ1-3; D is unclear. Germline V gene lookup returns CDR1 MNHNS and CDR2 SASEGT. The V and J ends lost 6 bases and 4 bases respectively, with 13 bases between them. The CDR3 spans 14 residues. This CDR3 is CASRNSLGGNTIYF. CDR3 nucleotide sequence: TGTGCCAGCAGAAACTCATTGGGCGGAAACACCATATATTTT.

This clonotype was seen many times. This chain links TRBV12-3 or TRBV12-4 with TRBJ1-5; D is perhaps TRBD1 (6 bases). V was shortened by 4 bases and J by 2 bases, with 15 bases between the two germline ends. The CDR3 loop spans 16 amino acids. CDR3 protein: CASSSRGGIGNQPQHF. The DNA for the CDR3 is TGTGCCAGCAGTTCAAGAGGGGGGATTGGCAATCAGCCCCAGCATTTT.

This clonotype showed up many times. Here the CDR3 reads CASSPWDGGYEQYF. CDR3 nucleotides: TGTGCCAGCAGCCCTTGGGACGGAGGCTACGAGCAGTACTTC. The chain is built from TRBV3-1 and TRBJ2-7, with D perhaps TRBD1 or TRBD2 (5 bases each). Trimming removed 4 bases at V and 3 bases at J, with 13 bases between. The CDR3 covers 14 residues. CDR1 and CDR2 from the germline V gene are LGHDT and YNNKEL (reference sequence).

The V call is TRBV10-3, the J call TRBJ2-3; 7 nucleotides align to TRBD1. The CDR3 contains 15 residues. V lost 5 bases and J lost 2; bases outside the gene matches: 7. Germline CDR1 ENHRY, CDR2 SYGVKD. This chain's CDR3 is CAISLDRVHTDTQYF. CDR3 coding DNA: TGTGCCATCAGTTTAGACAGGGTGCACACAGATACGCAGTATTTT.

This clonotype was recorded at least ten times. The genes are TRBV3-1 and TRBJ1-1; perhaps TRBD1 as D (5 bases). Germline V lookup: CDR1 LGHDT, CDR2 YNNKEL (reference sequence). Trimming removed 1 base at V and 6 bases at J, with 6 bases between. The CDR3 is 12 residues long. The CDR3 coding sequence is TGTGCCAGCAGCCAAGGGACATCTGAAGCTTTCTTT. It encodes CASSQGTSEAFF.

In the case of this clonotype: An end of the junction does not agree with germline; a read error may underlie this. V usage is TRBV20-1 and J usage is TRBJ1-4; a possible D gene is TRBD1 (5 bases). Germline assignment: CDR1 DFQATT and CDR2 SNEGSKA (reference sequence). The CDR3 loop spans 16 amino acids. The CDR3, as DNA: TGCAGTGCTATCGGTCGGATGGGGGTGGGGAATGGAAAACTGTTTTTT. Protein: CSAIGRMGVGNGKLFF.

This clonotype was seen more than once but under ten times. The V call is TRBV5-6, the J call TRBJ1-6; TRBD1 agrees at 7 bases. This CDR3 contains 14 residues. The germline V gene has CDR1 SGHDT and CDR2 YYEEEE. V lost 4 bases, J lost 10 bases, and 8 bases stayed unmatched. CDR3 sequence reads: CASSNRQGGSPLHF. For the CDR3, the DNA is TGTGCCAGCAGCAACCGGCAGGGGGGGTCACCCCTCCACTTT.

The V gene is TRBV6-1, the J gene TRBJ1-3, with 7 bases that match TRBD1. The CDR3 contains 13 residues. The trim removed 8 bases at V and 4 bases at J, leaving 5 bases unmatched. CDR1 and CDR2 from the germline V gene are MNHNS and SASEGT. The CDR3 is CASYGTAGNTIYF. The CDR3 nucleotides read TGTGCCAGCTACGGGACAGCGGGAAACACCATATATTTT.

With regard to this clonotype: A much larger clone lies one base from this, so it may be a read error. V gene TRBV3-1 combines with J gene TRBJ1-5; D unresolved. The CDR3 has 14 amino acids. From germline, CDR1 is LGHDT and CDR2 YNNKEL (reference sequence). The CDR3 is CASSPSFSNQPLHF. As DNA, the CDR3 is TGTGCCAGCAGCCCATCTTTTAGCAATCAGCCCCTGCATTTT.

The V and J genes are TRBV20-1 and TRBJ1-1; D remains unclear. The CDR3 contains 11 residues. Germline V gene lookup returns CDR1 DFQATT and CDR2 SNEGSKA (reference sequence). Trimming cost V 0 bases and J 12 bases, with 11 bases left between them. This chain's CDR3 is CSARDIQGTFF. The CDR3 DNA reads as TGCAGTGCTAGAGATATACAAGGGACTTTCTTT.

This clonotype has a count of ten or more. The chain recombines TRBV7-3 with TRBJ2-6; 11 bases are shared with TRBD1. V lost 5 bases to trimming and J lost 3 bases; unmatched junction nucleotides: 3. The CDR3 sequence is 16 residues long. The V gene's germline CDR1 is SGHTA and CDR2 FQGTGA. The CDR3 here is CASSRTGGFGANVLTF. CDR3 nucleotides: TGTGCCAGCAGCCGGACAGGGGGCTTTGGGGCCAACGTCCTGACTTTC.

As for this clonotype: A much larger clone is a single base away; this may be a read error. V usage is TRBV7-9 and J usage is TRBJ1-4; D is uncertain. The CDR3 consists of 14 residues. V lost 1 base and J 5 bases, leaving 8 bases between the germline ends. Germline CDR1 and CDR2: SEHNR and FQNEAQ (reference sequence). CDR3 residues: CASSLVPRNEKLFF. CDR3 nucleotides: TGTGCCAGCAGCTTAGTTCCCCGGAATGAAAAACTGTTTTTT. Full variable domain (outside the CDR3, taken from reference TRBV7-9 and TRBJ1-4): DTGVSQNPRHKITKRGQNVTFRCDPISEHNRLYWYRQTLGQGPEFLTYFQNEAQLEKSRLLSDRFSAERPKGSFSTLEIQRTEQGDSAMYLCASSLVPRNEKLFFGSGTQLSVL.

The sample holds many counts of this clonotype. This chain links TRBV6-5 with TRBJ2-7; 9 positions match TRBD2. The CDR3 is 16 amino acids. The germline V gene encodes CDR1 MNHEY and CDR2 SVGAGI. The V gene end was trimmed by 0 bases and the J gene end by 2 bases; junction bases not matched to a gene: 5. CDR3 region: CASSYSRASGTYEQYF. The CDR3 region has the DNA TGTGCCAGCAGTTACTCGAGAGCTAGCGGGACCTACGAGCAGTACTTC.

The chain uses TRBV11-2 and TRBJ2-1; no clear D gene. The germline gives CDR1 SGHAT, CDR2 FQNNGV. The CDR3 loop spans 13 amino acids. Trimming removed 7 bases at V and 3 bases at J, with 10 bases between. The CDR3 sequence: CASTFLVYNEQFF. The CDR3 DNA reads as TGTGCCAGCACCTTTCTGGTCTACAATGAGCAGTTCTTC.

On this clonotype: The germline gene is not matched at one end of the junction; a read error may be the cause. V and J are TRBV9 and TRBJ2-2; D possibly corresponds to TRBD2 (5 bases). Germline CDR1 is SGDLS and CDR2 is YYNGEE. The CDR3 sequence is 15 residues long. The CDR3 loop is CASSVDEGDTGELFF. CDR3 sequence (DNA): TGTGCCAGCAGCGTAGACGAGGGCGACACCGGGGAGCTATTTTTT.

In this sample, this clonotype turned up many times. This chain joins TRBV11-2 and TRBJ1-4; tentatively, D is TRBD1 (5 bases). V was pared by 7 bases and J by 6 bases, with 24 bases between. CDR1 is SGHAT, CDR2 FQNNGV, per germline. The CDR3 is 17 residues long. For the CDR3, the DNA is TGTGCCAGCAAGCCCCTCGGGGGGATGTTGGATCATGAAAAACTGTTTTTT. It yields the protein CASKPLGGMLDHEKLFF.

J is TRBJ2-2 and V is TRBV28; 7 bases fit TRBD1. The ends lost 3 bases at V and 1 base at J; junction bases unmatched: 5. Germline V gene lookup returns CDR1 MDHEN and CDR2 SYDVKM. There are 16 residues in the CDR3. The DNA for the CDR3 is TGTGCCAGCAGTTTTTTCGGGACAGAGAACACCGGGGAGCTGTTTTTT. Translating it yields CASSFFGTENTGELFF.